The 20 T cell receptor beta chains given below trace back to one sample, sequenced in a study of T cell repertoires in cytomegalovirus infection. A single record per CDR3 protein comes from TCRdb applying MiXCR to the reads. The sample has approximately 89,000 distinct CDR3 sequences; about 29% are singletons. Their cognate antigens are unknown. The starting material was CD8+ T cells from cultured PBMCs, obtained from culture after CMV antigen stimulation. The receptors come from a human donor in good health (CMV status not recorded). Some clones in this sample may be carry-over from other donors' samples.

V usage is TRBV9 and J usage is TRBJ1-5; no reliable D call. The CDR3 covers 14 residues. Germline values: CDR1 SGDLS, CDR2 YYNGEE. Trimming shortened V by 4 bases and J by 0 bases, and 8 bases separated the two germline ends. The CDR3: CASSPTGSNQPQHF. DNA of the CDR3: TGTGCCAGCAGCCCGACCGGTAGCAATCAGCCCCAGCATTTT.

In its sample, this clonotype was seen a few times. V and J are TRBV7-6 and TRBJ1-2; D not resolved. Trimming took off 1 base at V and 3 bases at J, with 9 bases between the two ends. The CDR3 totals 14 residues. Looked up from germline, CDR1 is SGHVS and CDR2 is FNYEAQ. CDR3 in DNA: TGTGCCAGCAGCTTAGGTGGACGGCACTATGGCTACACCTTC. It yields the protein CASSLGGRHYGYTF.

There are many counts of this clonotype. J is TRBJ1-3 and V is TRBV7-8; tentatively, D is TRBD1 (6 bases). The germline V and J ends were trimmed by 5 bases and 4 bases, with 21 bases remaining between them. The germline CDR1 and CDR2 sequences are SGHVS and FQNEAQ. The CDR3 sequence is 17 residues long. The chain's CDR3 is CASSAHASGGRGNTIYF. CDR3 in DNA: TGTGCCAGCAGCGCCCACGCGAGCGGGGGGCGAGGAAACACCATATATTTT. The full variable domain, its missing parts supplied by reference TRBV7-8 and TRBJ1-3, is GAGVSQSPRYKVAKRGQDVALRCDPISGHVSLFWYQQALGQGPEFLTYFQNEAQLDKSGLPSDRFFAERPEGSVSTLKIQRTQQEDSAVYLCASSAHASGGRGNTIYFGEGSWLTVV.

V and J are TRBV19 and TRBJ2-5; weak D call: TRBD1 (5 bases). V was pared by 1 base and J by 2 bases, with 11 bases between. The CDR3 is 15 amino acids. Germline V gene lookup returns CDR1 LNHDA and CDR2 SQIVND (reference sequence). The CDR3 reads CASSIVLDNQETQYF. As DNA, the CDR3 is TGTGCCAGTAGTATAGTTCTGGACAATCAAGAGACCCAGTACTTC.

This clonotype has at least ten counts. The V and J genes are TRBV28 and TRBJ1-1; a possible D gene is TRBD1 (5 bases). The V gene lost 1 base and the J gene lost 0 bases, with 12 bases spanning the gap. Germline V gives CDR1 MDHEN, CDR2 SYDVKM. The CDR3 covers 16 residues. The CDR3, as DNA: TGTGCCAGCAGTTTATCCCCAGGGTGGATGAACACTGAAGCTTTCTTT. This encodes CASSLSPGWMNTEAFF.

This clonotype was counted a few times. The chain combines TRBV27 with TRBJ2-7; D unresolved. Trimming cost V 3 bases and J 4 bases, with 10 bases left between them. Germline V gene sequence: CDR1 MNHEY, CDR2 SMNVEV (reference sequence). The CDR3 has 13 residues. CDR3 sequence reads: CASSFRYGYEQYF. In DNA form, the CDR3 reads TGTGCCAGCAGTTTCCGGTACGGTTACGAGCAGTACTTC.

This clonotype was picked up a small number of times. V is TRBV7-9 and J is TRBJ1-5; the D is unclear. V lost 3 bases to trimming and J lost 6 bases, with 12 bases between them. Germline V lookup: CDR1 SEHNR, CDR2 FQNEAQ (reference sequence). The CDR3 sequence is 14 residues long. CDR3 sequence (DNA): TGTGCCAGCAGCTTGGGAAGGGAAGGTCAGCCCCAGCATTTT. Amino acids: CASSLGREGQPQHF. The full variable domain, its missing parts supplied by reference TRBV7-9 and TRBJ1-5, is DTGVSQNPRHKITKRGQNVTFRCDPISEHNRLYWYRQTLGQGPEFLTYFQNEAQLEKSRLLSDRFSAERPKGSFSTLEIQRTEQGDSAMYLCASSLGREGQPQHFGDGTRLSIL.

This clonotype showed up just a few times. The V and J genes are TRBV20-1 and TRBJ2-4; 9 bases are a match to TRBD2. With V trimmed by 5 bases and J by 6 bases, 11 bases remained unmatched. The CDR3 runs 15 residues. Looked up from germline, CDR1 is DFQATT and CDR2 is SNEGSKA (reference sequence). DNA of the CDR3: TGCAGTGCTGGGCCGGAGCTAGCGGGGTCAAACATTCAGTACTTC. Protein sequence: CSAGPELAGSNIQYF.

In this sample, this clonotype turned up a few times. The chain recombines TRBV15 with TRBJ1-6; D unresolved. The germline gives CDR1 LNHNV, CDR2 YYDKDF (reference sequence). V lost 4 bases and J 8 bases, leaving 15 bases between the germline ends. The CDR3 covers 15 residues. CDR3 bases: TGTGCCACCAGCACGGGCAGGAATACGGATTCACCCCTCCACTTT. It translates to CATSTGRNTDSPLHF.

The chain is built from TRBV27 and TRBJ1-1; D gene uncertain. CDR3 length equals 13 residues. The V gene lost 0 bases and the J gene lost 7 bases, with 9 bases spanning the gap. In germline, CDR1 is MNHEY, CDR2 SMNVEV (reference sequence). The DNA for the CDR3 is TGTGCCAGCAGTTTATCGAAGGGTGTTGAAGCTTTCTTT. Protein sequence: CASSLSKGVEAFF.

The genes are TRBV5-1 and TRBJ2-3, with 11 bases matching TRBD2. This CDR3 has 16 residues. V was pared by 3 bases and J by 2 bases, with 5 bases of the junction left unmatched. Germline values: CDR1 SGHRS, CDR2 YFSETQ. DNA of the CDR3: TGCGCCAGCAGCTATTGGGGACTAGCGGCCACAGATACGCAGTATTTT. This gives the protein CASSYWGLAATDTQYF.

This clonotype has only a few counts. The chain joins TRBV20-1 to TRBJ2-6, with TRBD1 matching over 7 bases. The CDR3 sequence is 17 residues long. Germline CDR1 DFQATT, CDR2 SNEGSKA (reference sequence). The J segment lost 2 bases and the V segment lost 5 bases, leaving 12 bases of the junction unmatched. In DNA, the CDR3 is TGCAGTGCTCGCCGGGACAGTGATGGTCCTGGGGCCAACGTCCTGACTTTC. This encodes CSARRDSDGPGANVLTF.

The rearrangement uses TRBV2 and TRBJ2-2; 7 positions agree with TRBD1. Germline CDR1 SNHLY, CDR2 FYNNEI. The CDR3 consists of 14 residues. J was trimmed by 8 bases and V by 5 bases; bases with no gene match: 8. This chain's CDR3 is CASSFTGERGELFF. The CDR3 DNA reads as TGTGCCAGCAGTTTTACAGGGGAGCGGGGGGAGCTGTTTTTT.

This clonotype was observed a handful of times. The chain has TRBV7-2 and TRBJ1-5; unclear D gene. Trimming shortened V by 0 bases and J by 7 bases, and 10 bases separated the two germline ends. The germline CDR1 and CDR2 sequences are SGHTA and FQGNSA. This CDR3 contains 14 residues. In nucleotides, the CDR3 is TGTGCCAGCAGCTTAGCGCGGTTGGGACAGCCCCAGCATTTT. It codes for CASSLARLGQPQHF.

The CDR3 region is CATSDPDRSSYNEQFF. The CDR3 bases are TGTGCCACCAGTGACCCCGACAGGAGTTCCTACAATGAGCAGTTCTTC. The gene calls are TRBV24-1 and TRBJ2-1; tentatively, D is TRBD1 (6 bases). Trimming removed 4 bases from V and 1 base from J, with 13 bases in between. The CDR3 covers 16 residues. The germline V gene has CDR1 KGHDR and CDR2 SFDVKD.

There are a few counts of this clonotype. The V gene is TRBV7-8, the J gene TRBJ1-4; 9 nucleotides match TRBD1. The CDR3 has 18 amino acids. The junction had 12 bases not matched to a gene; V was cut back by 1 base and J by 6 bases. Germline CDR1 SGHVS, CDR2 FQNEAQ. The DNA of the CDR3 is TGTGCCAGCAGCTTAGGGACAGGGGCGGCTATTAGTGATGAAAAACTGTTTTTT. Translating gives CASSLGTGAAISDEKLFF.

This clonotype was seen only a few times. The CDR3 coding sequence is TGCGCCAGCAGCGCGGGACCGGACCTGAACACTGAAGCTTTCTTT. Its translation: CASSAGPDLNTEAFF. The chain recombines TRBV5-1 with TRBJ1-1; D is perhaps TRBD1 (5 bases). This CDR3 spans 15 amino acids. Germline CDR1 is SGHRS and CDR2 is YFSETQ. Trimming removed 4 bases from V and 0 bases from J, with 13 bases in between.

The rearrangement links TRBV15 to TRBJ2-3, with D possibly matching TRBD1 (5 bases). The germline V gene has CDR1 LNHNV and CDR2 YYDKDF (reference sequence). This CDR3 comprises 14 residues. V was shortened by 2 bases and J by 2 bases, with 8 bases between the two germline ends. As DNA, the CDR3 is TGTGCCACCAGCAGACAGGGTCCCACAGATACGCAGTATTTT. It encodes CATSRQGPTDTQYF.

The gene calls are TRBV4-1 and TRBJ2-7; 9 bases line up with TRBD1. This CDR3 contains 15 residues. CDR1 and CDR2 (germline): MGHRA, YSYEKL. Trimming at V came to 0 bases and at J to 3 bases, leaving 3 bases not matched to a gene. The CDR3 here is CASSQDGTGFYEQYF. Written as DNA, the CDR3 is TGCGCCAGCAGCCAAGATGGGACAGGGTTCTACGAGCAGTACTTC.

This clonotype showed up just a few times. V usage is TRBV19 and J usage is TRBJ1-5; 7 positions agree with TRBD1. The V segment lost 7 bases and the J segment 7 bases; nucleotides outside the gene matches: 4. There are 12 residues in the CDR3. The germline CDR1 and CDR2 sequences are LNHDA and SQIVND (reference sequence). The CDR3 nucleotides read TGTGCCAGTACCCAAGGGGGCCAGCCCCAGCATTTT. It specifies CASTQGGQPQHF.